The T cell receptor (beta chain) under discussion was sequenced for a study of tumor-infiltrating lymphocytes in primary liver carcinoma. Study-wide context: Among the tumors, stages were T1-T3 N0M0 and sizes about 4 to 10 cm. Study results and caveats: Presence in all five tumor regions was observed for only about 8-25% of top clones.

With respect to this clonotype: Its antigen is currently unknown.

This CDR3 has 11 amino acids. Looked up from germline, CDR1 is MNHEY and CDR2 is SVGAGI. Trimming took 10 bases from V and 8 from J, leaving 14 bases between them. TCR beta cDNA was made from 450 to 600 ng total RNA with a constant-region primer. For TCR beta, libraries were produced by three nested multiplex PCR rounds using slightly modified ARM-PCR. Both of the initial two PCR rounds ran for around 9 cycles and employed TRBV1-TRBV30 forward primers alongside a C-beta reverse primer. TCRdb processed the multiplex PCR reads anew with MiXCR; each CDR3 protein has one entry. The sample includes about 64,000 distinct CDR3 sequences, about three quarters of them seen just once. DNA and RNA were both co-extracted from roughly 18-30 mg of bulk tissue that had not been sorted. Each tumor was sampled at four poles and its centre. All tumor samples contained more than 75% viable tumor cells.

Sample: liver tumor tissue from sampling region 4. The subset here: tumor region T4, right-lateral pole. This chain connects TRBV6-5 to TRBJ1-2, with TRBD1 as a possible D gene (6 bases). The receptor was isolated from a man aged 40-55 years with primary liver carcinoma and hepatitis B virus infection. The CDR3 loop is CANLGDRGYTF. CDR3 DNA: TGTGCCAACTTAGGTGACAGGGGCTACACCTTC.